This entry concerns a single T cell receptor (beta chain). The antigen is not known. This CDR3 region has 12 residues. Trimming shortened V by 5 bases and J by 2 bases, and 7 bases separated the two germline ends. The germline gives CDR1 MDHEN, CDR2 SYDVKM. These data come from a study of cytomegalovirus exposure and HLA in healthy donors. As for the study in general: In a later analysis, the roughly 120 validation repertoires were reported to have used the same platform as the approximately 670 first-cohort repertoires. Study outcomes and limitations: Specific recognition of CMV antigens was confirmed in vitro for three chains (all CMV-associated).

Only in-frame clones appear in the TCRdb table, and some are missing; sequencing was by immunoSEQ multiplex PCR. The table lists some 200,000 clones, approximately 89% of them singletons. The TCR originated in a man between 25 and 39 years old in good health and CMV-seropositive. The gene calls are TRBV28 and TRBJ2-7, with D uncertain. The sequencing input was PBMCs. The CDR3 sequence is CASSILAYEQYF. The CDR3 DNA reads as TGTGCCAGCAGTATACTGGCCTACGAGCAGTACTTC.